This T cell receptor (beta chain) was captured by sequencing in a study of cytomegalovirus exposure and HLA in healthy donors. Study-level results: Associated with HLA alleles at 0.05 false discovery rate in a later analysis were about 17,000 TCR beta sequences. A highly shared variant cluster was judged a likely technical artifact.

Both 60 Vbeta primers and 13 Jbeta primers went into the PCR. Measured with immunoSEQ multiplex PCR; TCRdb has only the in-frame clones, and not every one. The table has about 150,000 clones, around 74% seen once. Although they were nominally healthy when sampled, donors likely had unrecorded immune exposures. A word on this clone: Its antigen is still unknown.

Germline CDR1 LNHDA, CDR2 SQIVND (reference sequence). The CDR3 contains 14 residues. V dropped 6 bases and J dropped 2 bases, with 12 bases sitting between them. The J gene is TRBJ2-3, the V gene TRBV19; D possibly corresponds to TRBD1 (6 bases). The receptor was derived from a man between 18 and 29 years old in good health and CMV-seronegative. Sequencing input: PBMCs. The CDR3 bases are TGTGCCAGTAGCCCAGACAGGACCACAGATACGCAGTATTTT. It codes for CASSPDRTTDTQYF.